This paragraph covers one T cell receptor (beta chain) sequence. Trimming pared 5 bases from V and 2 bases from J, leaving 4 bases between. Germline V gene data show CDR1 as MNHEY and CDR2 as SVGAGI. This CDR3 spans 11 amino acids. These data belong to a study of blood T cell repertoires in COVID-19. Overall study context: Researchers got acute and convalescent COVID-19 samples from the United States, Italy and Spain. Sources were T cells, B-cell-depleted T cells, or PBMCs; the material itself was cDNA or gDNA.

As handled by the study authors: Amplification of reference gene primers was used by the study to estimate nucleated cell counts. Measured with immunoSEQ multiplex PCR; TCRdb has only the in-frame clones, and not every one. V and J calls and clone size are given by that table; D and trimming were obtained from the DNA. The repertoire consists of 97,000 or so clones, with 70% to 85% occurring once and the leading ten covering more than 9%. The clonotype originates from a man between 65 and 85 years old with acute or convalescent COVID-19. The chain is built from TRBV6-5 and TRBJ2-7, with D uncertain. The specimen sequenced was peripheral blood. The CDR3 DNA follows: TGTGCCAGCAGTCAAACCTACGAGCAGTACTTC. Translating it yields CASSQTYEQYF.